A selection of T cell receptor beta chains follows, all from one sample in a study of lymphopenia after photon versus proton radiotherapy. The repertoire was sequenced with immunoSEQ multiplex PCR; TCRdb's copy has only in-frame clones and lacks some. The sample lists approximately 45,000 clones, 85% occurring once. The specimen comprised peripheral blood, sampled from a patient treated with photon-based radiotherapy. All receptors derive from a man in his forties or fifties with gastric cancer. Each CDR3 is given with its conserved first and last residue. Each record gives: clone size, V gene, D gene, J gene, CDR3 protein, CDR3 DNA. A D gene is named only where the DNA matches it firmly. A row's size may be missing; if present it is once, few, many or a size class.

NA	TRBV4-1	TRBD1	TRBJ1-1	CASSQAGTGMNTEAFF	TGCGCCAGCAGCCAAGCCGGGACAGGGATGAACACTGAAGCTTTCTTT
once	TRBV7-2	NA	TRBJ2-7	CASSLIRGNSYEQYF	TGTGCCAGCAGCCTAATCCGGGGGAACTCCTACGAGCAGTACTTC
medium-sized	TRBV5-1	TRBD1	TRBJ1-2	CASSNAGTGGNYGYTF	TGCGCCAGCAGCAACGCCGGGACAGGGGGTAACTATGGCTACACCTTC
NA	TRBV21-1	NA	TRBJ2-3	CASTIRAEGGWTDTQYF	TGTGCCAGCACCATAAGAGCCGAGGGGGGATGGACAGATACGCAGTATTTT
once	TRBV7-2	NA	TRBJ1-5	CASSPSPDSNQPQHF	TGTGCCAGCAGCCCTAGCCCAGATAGCAATCAGCCCCAGCATTTT
once	TRBV11-2	NA	TRBJ2-7	CASSPLSWAEQYF	TGTGCCAGCAGCCCACTGAGCTGGGCCGAGCAGTACTTC
NA	TRBV2	TRBD1	TRBJ2-7	CASNQQGRYEQYF	TGTGCCAGCAATCAACAGGGGCGGTACGAGCAGTACTTC
NA	TRBV19	NA	TRBJ1-1	CASTPTGGMNTEAFF	TGTGCCAGTACCCCTACGGGGGGGATGAACACTGAAGCTTTCTTT
NA	TRBV15	NA	TRBJ2-7	CATSSADRTHEQYF	TGTGCCACCAGCAGCGCTGACCGTACCCACGAGCAGTACTTC
medium-sized	TRBV29-1	NA	TRBJ1-5	CSVQSPGHQPQHF	TGCAGCGTTCAAAGTCCGGGGCATCAGCCCCAGCATTTT
NA	TRBV5-4	TRBD1	TRBJ2-1	CASSKKTGGTYNEQFF	TGTGCCAGCAGCAAAAAAACAGGGGGGACCTACAATGAGCAGTTCTTC
NA	TRBV19	NA	TRBJ1-1	CATQLTANTEAFF	TGTGCCACCCAATTGACAGCGAACACTGAAGCTTTCTTT
NA	TRBV19	NA	TRBJ2-7	CASSIWQPGASEQYF	TGTGCCAGTAGTATATGGCAGCCCGGGGCGTCCGAGCAGTACTTC